Each of the 30 T cell receptor beta chains below was sequenced from the same sample in a study of blood T cell repertoires in COVID-19. TCRdb keeps only in-frame clones here, not all; method: immunoSEQ multiplex PCR. The repertoire holds roughly 280,000 clones, 88% seen once, with 11% in the top ten. Sequences were obtained from peripheral blood. The source is a woman aged 25-40 years with COVID-19, enrolled during active disease.

This chain links TRBV28 with TRBJ1-1; tentatively, D is TRBD1 (5 bases). CDR1 is MDHEN, CDR2 SYDVKM, per germline. CDR3 length: 15 residues. Trimming pared 4 bases from V and 4 bases from J, leaving 16 bases between. The CDR3 DNA sequence: TGTGCCAGCAGTTCTCCAGGAGATGGGGCCACTGAAGCTTTCTTT. This translates into CASSSPGDGATEAFF.

V is TRBV11-2 and J is TRBJ2-5; weak D call: TRBD2 (6 bases). This CDR3 region has 14 residues. Trimming left V 5 bases short and J 4 bases short, with 14 bases between. In germline, CDR1 is SGHAT, CDR2 FQNNGV. DNA for the CDR3: TGTGCCAGCAGCCTCGAGGCGGGGCCAGAGACCCAGTACTTC. This translates into CASSLEAGPETQYF.

The rearrangement joins TRBV24-1 to TRBJ2-7; the match to TRBD1 covers 9 bases. Germline V gene sequence: CDR1 KGHDR, CDR2 SFDVKD. V lost 3 bases to trimming and J lost 5 bases; unmatched junction nucleotides: 10. The CDR3 has 16 residues. The CDR3 nucleotides read TGTGCCACCAGTGATCCATACCGGGACAGGGTAGACGAGCAGTACTTC. Amino acid sequence: CATSDPYRDRVDEQYF.

The chain has TRBV2 and TRBJ2-5; TRBD2 might be the D (5 bases). The V and J ends lost 3 bases and 7 bases respectively, with 9 bases between them. The germline V gene encodes CDR1 SNHLY and CDR2 FYNNEI. The CDR3 extends over 12 amino acids. CDR3 in DNA: TGTGCCAGCAGTGAGGAGGACGTGACCCAGTACTTC. Amino acids: CASSEEDVTQYF.

The chain combines TRBV4-1 with TRBJ2-3; 12 bases line up with TRBD2. The CDR3 contains 18 residues. CDR1 and CDR2 from the germline V gene are MGHRA and YSYEKL. V was pared by 1 base and J by 5 bases, with 10 bases of the junction left unmatched. CDR3 coding DNA: TGCGCCAGCAGCCAAGTTAGGACTAGCGGGACTATGGGAGATACGCAGTATTTT. As protein: CASSQVRTSGTMGDTQYF.

The gene calls are TRBV10-2 and TRBJ2-7, with a possible D match to TRBD1 (6 bases). Germline CDR1 is WSHSY and CDR2 is SAAADI. There are 15 residues in the CDR3. Trimming took off 6 bases at V and 3 bases at J, with 18 bases between the two ends. This chain's CDR3 is CASSLSQGQFYEQYF. The CDR3 DNA reads TGCGCCAGCAGCCTCTCGCAGGGACAATTCTACGAGCAGTACTTC.

This clone showed up just once. The chain joins TRBV27 to TRBJ1-5; D may be TRBD1 (6 bases). V was pared by 9 bases and J by 0 bases, with 12 bases between. Germline V CDR1 and CDR2: MNHEY, SMNVEV (reference sequence). The CDR3 runs to 14 residues. CDR3 nucleotide sequence: TGTGCCAGTCGGGACACCTATAGCAATCAGCCCCAGCATTTT. Its protein is CASRDTYSNQPQHF.

The chain couples TRBV6-5 to TRBJ1-1; D is perhaps TRBD1 (5 bases). Trimming removed 2 bases at V and 2 bases at J, with 12 bases between. The germline V gene has CDR1 MNHEY and CDR2 SVGAGI. The CDR3 runs to 15 residues. CDR3 sequence (DNA): TGTGCCAGCAGTTACGGGGGACTCCTAAACACTGAAGCTTTCTTT. Translating it yields CASSYGGLLNTEAFF.

The gene calls are TRBV30 and TRBJ1-2; tentative D call: TRBD1 (5 bases). Germline V lookup: CDR1 GTSNPN, CDR2 SVGIG (reference sequence). V was trimmed by 3 bases and J by 6 bases, leaving 20 bases between them. The length of the CDR3 is 15 residues. The CDR3 DNA is TGTGCCTGGAGGAGTGGGGGGACCAGAGGCCATGGCTACACCTTC. Translating gives CAWRSGGTRGHGYTF.

This chain connects TRBV9 to TRBJ2-3; 8 nucleotides agree with TRBD2. CDR1 is SGDLS, CDR2 YYNGEE, per germline. V was pared by 4 bases and J by 2 bases, with 6 bases of the junction left unmatched. There are 15 residues in the CDR3. The CDR3 reads CASSPTSGPTDTQYF. In DNA form, the CDR3 reads TGTGCCAGCAGCCCCACTAGCGGACCCACAGATACGCAGTATTTT.

Remarks on this clone: The same CDR3 can be traced to other DNA sequences in this sample. This chain joins TRBV20-1 and TRBJ1-4; D is perhaps TRBD1 (6 bases). The CDR3 runs to 15 residues. Germline V CDR1 and CDR2: DFQATT, SNEGSKA (reference sequence). Trimming removed 3 bases at V and 2 bases at J, with 13 bases between. CDR3 sequence: CSASRGAGTNEKLFF. In DNA form, the CDR3 reads TGCAGTGCTAGTCGGGGGGCAGGGACTAATGAAAAACTGTTTTTT.

This rearrangement joins TRBV6-5 to TRBJ2-7, with 8 bases that match TRBD2. CDR3 size: 14 residues. Germline values: CDR1 MNHEY, CDR2 SVGAGI. Trimming cost V 6 bases and J 6 bases; bases outside gene matches: 10. CDR3 protein: CASSPLAAASEQYF. CDR3 DNA sequence: TGTGCCAGCAGCCCACTAGCGGCCGCCTCCGAGCAGTACTTC.

In regard to this clone: This same CDR3 is encoded by further DNA sequences in the sample. The rearrangement uses TRBV30 and TRBJ2-5, with D unclear. CDR3 length equals 13 residues. CDR1 is GTSNPN and CDR2 is SVGIG in the germline V gene (reference sequence). Trimming shortened V by 1 base and J by 4 bases, and 10 bases separated the two germline ends. In DNA, the CDR3 is TGTGCCTGGAGTGGAAGAGCAGGAGAGACCCAGTACTTC. Translation: CAWSGRAGETQYF.

The chain joins TRBV5-1 to TRBJ2-7; 8 nucleotides align to TRBD1. The CDR3 is 15 residues long. CDR1 and CDR2 from the germline V gene are SGHRS and YFSETQ. The V gene end was trimmed by 4 bases and the J gene end by 7 bases; junction bases not matched to a gene: 13. CDR3 DNA: TGCGCCAGCAGCCCTCCCCTGACAGGGGATCGGGAGCAGTACTTC. Protein: CASSPPLTGDREQYF.

This chain uses TRBV28 with TRBJ1-5, with 8 positions matching TRBD1. The CDR3 extends over 17 amino acids. The V gene end was trimmed by 3 bases and the J gene end by 2 bases; junction bases not matched to a gene: 9. Germline CDR1 is MDHEN and CDR2 is SYDVKM. In DNA form, the CDR3 reads TGTGCCAGCAGTTTGATGACAGGGGCTTTCGGCAATCAGCCCCAGCATTTT. Translated: CASSLMTGAFGNQPQHF.

This chain's CDR3 is CASSLAGEIYEQYF. In DNA, the CDR3 is TGTGCCAGCAGTTTGGCAGGGGAGATATACGAGCAGTACTTC. This chain links TRBV28 with TRBJ2-7, with TRBD1 as a possible D gene (6 bases). V was shortened by 3 bases and J by 4 bases, with 13 bases between the two germline ends. CDR1 is MDHEN and CDR2 is SYDVKM in the germline V gene. The length of the CDR3 is 14 residues.

The chain couples TRBV9 to TRBJ1-3, with TRBD1 as a possible D gene (5 bases). This CDR3 contains 16 residues. Germline V CDR1 and CDR2: SGDLS, YYNGEE. The V end was cut by 4 bases, the J end by 0 bases, with 14 bases between. The CDR3 region is CASSSRARSSGNTIYF. In nucleotides, the CDR3 is TGTGCCAGCAGCAGCAGGGCCCGAAGCTCTGGAAACACCATATATTTT.

The chain has TRBV2 and TRBJ2-7; tentatively, D is TRBD2 (5 bases). This CDR3 contains 14 residues. Germline assignment: CDR1 SNHLY and CDR2 FYNNEI. V lost 4 bases, J lost 1 base, and 11 bases lay in between. The CDR3 coding sequence is TGTGCCAGCAGTGGGACCGAGGGTTCCTACGAGCAGTACTTC. Translating it yields CASSGTEGSYEQYF.

The chain links TRBV5-4 to TRBJ2-2, with TRBD2 identical over 11 bases. The germline V gene has CDR1 SGHNT and CDR2 YYREEE (reference sequence). This CDR3 contains 17 residues. Trimming at V came to 1 base and at J to 6 bases, leaving 8 bases not matched to a gene. Here the CDR3 reads CASSLQFSSGRPGELFF. As DNA, the CDR3 is TGTGCCAGCAGCTTGCAGTTCTCTAGCGGGAGGCCCGGGGAGCTGTTTTTT.

This clone was counted a few times. The chain joins TRBV5-1 to TRBJ1-4; 7 positions match TRBD1. From germline, CDR1 is SGHRS and CDR2 YFSETQ. Trimming took 0 bases from V and 5 from J; bases not matched to a gene: 4. The CDR3 sequence is 15 residues long. CDR3 residues: CASSLGVQGNEKLFF. DNA of the CDR3: TGCGCCAGCAGCTTGGGAGTACAGGGGAATGAAAAACTGTTTTTT.

The rearrangement joins TRBV14 to TRBJ1-1; D ambiguous. The V end lost 1 base, the J end lost 2 bases, and 11 bases lay between the germline ends. Germline CDR1 SGHDN, CDR2 FVKESK. This CDR3 has 15 amino acids. CDR3 loop: CASSQATAGNTEAFF. The CDR3 coding sequence is TGTGCCAGCAGCCAAGCAACAGCCGGCAACACTGAAGCTTTCTTT.

The CDR3 protein is CASSPFDRLVGSYEQYF. The CDR3 nucleotides read TGTGCCAGCAGCCCCTTCGACCGACTAGTGGGATCCTACGAGCAGTACTTC. The chain joins TRBV27 to TRBJ2-7; TRBD2 is a possible D gene (6 bases). V was clipped by 6 bases and J by 1 base, with 22 bases between them. Germline values: CDR1 MNHEY, CDR2 SMNVEV (reference sequence). The CDR3 covers 17 residues.

The CDR3 region has the DNA TGTGCCAGCAGTTTTGTAGCGGGGCCTAGCACAGATACGCAGTATTTT. It specifies CASSFVAGPSTDTQYF. The chain recombines TRBV27 with TRBJ2-3; 8 nucleotides align to TRBD2. The CDR3 sequence is 16 residues long. Germline values: CDR1 MNHEY, CDR2 SMNVEV (reference sequence). Trimming cost V 3 bases and J 0 bases; bases outside gene matches: 5.

This clone was counted a few times. The chain joins TRBV10-1 to TRBJ2-7; D might be TRBD1 (6 bases). V shed 6 bases and J shed 3 bases, with 12 bases lying between them. Germline CDR1 WNHNN, CDR2 SYGVQD (reference sequence). The CDR3 length is 13 residues. CDR3 region: CASSPGQLYEQYF. The CDR3 DNA reads TGCGCCAGCAGCCCAGGACAGCTCTACGAGCAGTACTTC.

J is TRBJ1-5 and V is TRBV3-1 (or the pseudogene TRBV3-2); TRBD1 is a possible D gene (5 bases). CDR1 is LGHDT and CDR2 is YNNKEL in the germline V gene (reference sequence). V was shortened by 0 bases and J by 6 bases, with 9 bases between the two germline ends. CDR3 length: 14 residues. CDR3 coding DNA: TGTGCCAGCAGCCAAGATAGCACAGGTCAGCCCCAGCATTTT. The encoded protein is CASSQDSTGQPQHF.

The chain links TRBV30 to TRBJ2-5; 9 nucleotides match TRBD2. Germline loops: CDR1 GTSNPN, CDR2 SVGIG (reference sequence). The CDR3 length is 11 residues. V shed 8 bases and J 3 bases; nucleotides not matched to a gene: 1. In DNA, the CDR3 is TGTGCCGGCGGGGGGGAAGAGACCCAGTACTTC. Its translation: CAGGGEETQYF.

This chain joins TRBV19 and TRBJ2-2, with TRBD1 matching 9 bases. Germline CDR1 reads LNHDA; CDR2 reads SQIVND (reference sequence). V gave up 5 bases and J gave up 7 bases; unmatched junction bases: 14. The CDR3 runs 17 residues. In DNA, the CDR3 is TGTGCCAGTAGTTTTAATCCGGGACAGGGAATTAACGGGGAGCTGTTTTTT. As protein: CASSFNPGQGINGELFF.

The chain is built from TRBV30 and TRBJ2-3; 9 bases line up with TRBD2. The CDR3 has 13 residues. V lost 5 bases, J lost 6 bases, and 6 bases stayed unmatched. The germline CDR1 and CDR2 sequences are GTSNPN and SVGIG (reference sequence). The CDR3 region has the DNA TGTGCCTGGGGACTAGCGAGGTGGGATACGCAGTATTTT. Protein sequence: CAWGLARWDTQYF. The complete variable domain, with remaining parts taken from reference TRBV30 and TRBJ2-3, reads SQTIHQWPATLVQPVGSPLSLECTVEGTSNPNLYWYRQAAGRGLQLLFYSVGIGQISSEVPQNLSASRPQDRQFILSSKKLLLSDSGFYLCAWGLARWDTQYFGPGTRLTVL.

The rearrangement uses TRBV29-1 and TRBJ1-1; D is unclear. The germline CDR1 and CDR2 sequences are SQVTM and ANQGSEA. This CDR3 is 11 amino acids long. The germline V and J ends were trimmed by 4 bases and 5 bases, with 8 bases remaining between them. CDR3 sequence (DNA): TGCAGCGTTGCGGTTTTGACTGAAGCTTTCTTT. Translated, it gives CSVAVLTEAFF.

This chain joins TRBV28 and TRBJ2-3, with TRBD2 identical over 10 bases. CDR1 MDHEN and CDR2 SYDVKM come from the germline V gene. The trim removed 6 bases at V and 2 bases at J, leaving 5 bases unmatched. The CDR3 loop spans 15 amino acids. For the CDR3, the DNA is TGTGCCAGCAGACCGGGACTAGCGAACACAGATACGCAGTATTTT. As protein: CASRPGLANTDTQYF.